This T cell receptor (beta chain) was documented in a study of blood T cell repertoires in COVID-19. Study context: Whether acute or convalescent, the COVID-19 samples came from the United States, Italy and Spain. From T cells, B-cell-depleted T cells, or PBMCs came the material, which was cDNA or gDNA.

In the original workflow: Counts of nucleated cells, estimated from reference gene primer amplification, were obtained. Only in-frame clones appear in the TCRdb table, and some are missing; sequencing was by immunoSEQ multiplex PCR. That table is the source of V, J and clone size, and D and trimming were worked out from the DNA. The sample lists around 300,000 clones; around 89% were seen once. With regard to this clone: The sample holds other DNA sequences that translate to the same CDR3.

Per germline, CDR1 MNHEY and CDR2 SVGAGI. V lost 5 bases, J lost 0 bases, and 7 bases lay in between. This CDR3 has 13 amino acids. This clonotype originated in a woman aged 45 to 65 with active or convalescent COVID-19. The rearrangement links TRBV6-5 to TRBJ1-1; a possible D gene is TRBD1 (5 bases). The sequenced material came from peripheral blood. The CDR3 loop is CASSPTVNTEAFF. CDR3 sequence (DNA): TGTGCCAGCAGTCCGACAGTGAACACTGAAGCTTTCTTT.